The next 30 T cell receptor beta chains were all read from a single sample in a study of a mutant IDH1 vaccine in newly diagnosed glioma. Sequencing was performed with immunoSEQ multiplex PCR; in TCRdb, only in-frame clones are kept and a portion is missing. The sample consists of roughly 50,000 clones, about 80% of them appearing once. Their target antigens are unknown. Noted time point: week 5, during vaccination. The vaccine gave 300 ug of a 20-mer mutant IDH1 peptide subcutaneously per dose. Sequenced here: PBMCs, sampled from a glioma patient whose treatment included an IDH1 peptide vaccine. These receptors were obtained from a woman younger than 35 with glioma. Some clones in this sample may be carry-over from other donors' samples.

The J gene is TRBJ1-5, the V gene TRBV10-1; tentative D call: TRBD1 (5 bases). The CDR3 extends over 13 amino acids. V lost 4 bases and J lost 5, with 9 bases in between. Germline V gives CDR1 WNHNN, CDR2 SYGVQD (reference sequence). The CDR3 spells CASSVGVDQPQHF. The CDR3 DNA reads TGCGCCAGCAGTGTAGGGGTCGATCAGCCCCAGCATTTT.

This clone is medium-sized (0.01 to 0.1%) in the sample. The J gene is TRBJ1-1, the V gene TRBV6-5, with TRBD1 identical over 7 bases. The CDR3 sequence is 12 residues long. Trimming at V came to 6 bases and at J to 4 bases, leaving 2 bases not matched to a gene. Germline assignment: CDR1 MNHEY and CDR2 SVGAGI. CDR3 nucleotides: TGTGCCAGCAGACAGGGGTTCACTGAAGCTTTCTTT. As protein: CASRQGFTEAFF.

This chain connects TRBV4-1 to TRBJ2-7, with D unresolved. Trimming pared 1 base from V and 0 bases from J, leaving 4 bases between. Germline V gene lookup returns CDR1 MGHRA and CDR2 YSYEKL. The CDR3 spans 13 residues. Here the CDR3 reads CASSQGLSYEQYF. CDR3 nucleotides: TGCGCCAGCAGCCAAGGCCTCTCCTACGAGCAGTACTTC.

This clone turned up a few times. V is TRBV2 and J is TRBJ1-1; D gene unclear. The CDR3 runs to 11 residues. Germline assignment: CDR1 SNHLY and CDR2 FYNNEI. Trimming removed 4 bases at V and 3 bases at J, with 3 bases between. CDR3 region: CASSGDTEAFF. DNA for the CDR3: TGTGCCAGCAGTGGGGACACTGAAGCTTTCTTT.

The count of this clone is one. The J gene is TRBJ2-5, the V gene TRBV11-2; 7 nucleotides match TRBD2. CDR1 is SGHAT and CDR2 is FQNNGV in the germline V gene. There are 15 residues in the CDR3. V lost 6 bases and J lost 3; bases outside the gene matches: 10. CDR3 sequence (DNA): TGTGCCAGCAGTCAAGATGGGCTAGCGGAAGAGACCCAGTACTTC. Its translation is CASSQDGLAEETQYF.

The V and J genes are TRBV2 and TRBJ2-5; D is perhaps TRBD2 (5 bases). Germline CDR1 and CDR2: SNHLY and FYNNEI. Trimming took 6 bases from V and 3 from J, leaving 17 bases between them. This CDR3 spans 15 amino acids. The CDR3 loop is CASSPLMRAEETQYF. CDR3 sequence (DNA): TGTGCCAGCAGCCCGCTAATGAGGGCCGAAGAGACCCAGTACTTC.

The CDR3: CAITKGQSYGNTIYF. The CDR3 nucleotides are TGTGCCATCACCAAAGGACAGTCTTATGGAAACACCATATATTTT. This chain joins TRBV10-3 and TRBJ1-3; perhaps TRBD1 as D (6 bases). Germline CDR1 and CDR2: ENHRY and SYGVKD. Deletions cut 7 bases from V and 3 bases from J, with 16 bases between. The CDR3 covers 15 residues.

The CDR3 DNA is TGTGCCACCAGCAGAGCGGGAACTGAGGAGCTGTTTTTT. Translated: CATSRAGTEELFF. The chain employs TRBV15 and TRBJ2-2; maybe TRBD2 (5 bases). The germline gives CDR1 LNHNV, CDR2 YYDKDF (reference sequence). The CDR3 runs 13 residues. V was pared by 1 base and J by 10 bases, with 10 bases between.

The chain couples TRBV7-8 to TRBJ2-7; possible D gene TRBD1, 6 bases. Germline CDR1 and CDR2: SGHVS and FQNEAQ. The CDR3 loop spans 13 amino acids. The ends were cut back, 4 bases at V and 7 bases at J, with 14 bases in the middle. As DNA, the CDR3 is TGTGCCAGCAGCTCCGCAAGGGGGACGGAGCAGTACTTC. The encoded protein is CASSSARGTEQYF.

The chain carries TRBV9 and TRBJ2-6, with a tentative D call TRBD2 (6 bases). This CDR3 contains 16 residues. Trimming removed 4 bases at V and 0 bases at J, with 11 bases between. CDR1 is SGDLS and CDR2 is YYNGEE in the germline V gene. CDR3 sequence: CASSSGLLSGANVLTF. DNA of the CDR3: TGTGCCAGCAGCTCGGGACTGCTCTCTGGGGCCAACGTCCTGACTTTC.

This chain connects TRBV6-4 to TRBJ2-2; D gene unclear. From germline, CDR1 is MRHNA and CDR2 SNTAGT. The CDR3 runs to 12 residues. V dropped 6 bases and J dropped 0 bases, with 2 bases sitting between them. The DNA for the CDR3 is TGTGCCAGCAGCACGAACACCGGGGAGCTGTTTTTT. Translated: CASSTNTGELFF.

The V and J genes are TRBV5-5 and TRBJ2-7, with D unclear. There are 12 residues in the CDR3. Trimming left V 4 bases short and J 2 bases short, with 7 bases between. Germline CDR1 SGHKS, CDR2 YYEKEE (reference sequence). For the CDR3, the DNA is TGTGCCAGCAGCGCCTGGACCTACGAGCAGTACTTC. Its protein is CASSAWTYEQYF.

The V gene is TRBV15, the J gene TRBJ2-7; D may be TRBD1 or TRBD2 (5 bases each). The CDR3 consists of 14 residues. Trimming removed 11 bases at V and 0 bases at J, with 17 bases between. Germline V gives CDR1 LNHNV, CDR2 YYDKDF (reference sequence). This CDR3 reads CAGLGPQTSYEQYF. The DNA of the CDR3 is TGTGCCGGGCTGGGACCCCAAACCTCCTACGAGCAGTACTTC.

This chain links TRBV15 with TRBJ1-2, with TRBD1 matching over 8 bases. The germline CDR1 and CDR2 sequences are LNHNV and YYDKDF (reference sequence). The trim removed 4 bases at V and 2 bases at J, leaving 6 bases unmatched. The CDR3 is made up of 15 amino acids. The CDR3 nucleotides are TGTGCCACCAGCACCGCCCGACAGGGGAACTATGGCTACACCTTC. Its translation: CATSTARQGNYGYTF. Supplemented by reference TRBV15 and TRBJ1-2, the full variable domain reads DAMVIQNPRYQVTQFGKPVTLSCSQTLNHNVMYWYQQKSSQAPKLLFHYYDKDFNNEADTPDNFQSRRPNTSFCFLDIRSPGLGDTAMYLCATSTARQGNYGYTFGSGTRLTVV.

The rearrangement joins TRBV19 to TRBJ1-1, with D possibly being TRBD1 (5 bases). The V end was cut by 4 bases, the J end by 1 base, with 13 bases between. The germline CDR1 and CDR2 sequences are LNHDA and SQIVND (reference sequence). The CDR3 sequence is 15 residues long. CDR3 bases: TGTGCCAGTAGTACCCAGGGAGCCAAGAACACTGAAGCTTTCTTT. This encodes CASSTQGAKNTEAFF.

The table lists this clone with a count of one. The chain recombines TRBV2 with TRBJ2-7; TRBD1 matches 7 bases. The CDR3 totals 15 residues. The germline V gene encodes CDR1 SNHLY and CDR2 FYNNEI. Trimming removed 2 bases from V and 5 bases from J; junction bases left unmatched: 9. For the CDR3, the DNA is TGTGCCAGCAGTGAAACTAGGACAGGTTCCCACGAGCAGTACTTC. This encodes CASSETRTGSHEQYF.

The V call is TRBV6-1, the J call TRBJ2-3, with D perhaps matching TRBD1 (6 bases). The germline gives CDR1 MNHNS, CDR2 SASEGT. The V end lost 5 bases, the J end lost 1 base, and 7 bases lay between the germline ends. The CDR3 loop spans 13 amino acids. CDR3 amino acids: CASSNRGTDTQYF. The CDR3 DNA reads TGTGCCAGCAGTAACAGGGGCACAGATACGCAGTATTTT.

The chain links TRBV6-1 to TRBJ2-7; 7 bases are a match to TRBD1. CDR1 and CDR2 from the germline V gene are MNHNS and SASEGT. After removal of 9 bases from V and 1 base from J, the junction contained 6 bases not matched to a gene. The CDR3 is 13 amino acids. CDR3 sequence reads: CASGQELSYEQYF. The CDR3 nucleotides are TGTGCCAGTGGACAGGAGTTATCCTACGAGCAGTACTTC.

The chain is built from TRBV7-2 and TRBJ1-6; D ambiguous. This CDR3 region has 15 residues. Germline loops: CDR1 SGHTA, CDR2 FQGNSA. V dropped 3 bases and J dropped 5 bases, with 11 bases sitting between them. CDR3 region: CASSFVTANNSPLHF. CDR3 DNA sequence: TGTGCCAGCAGCTTCGTAACAGCTAATAATTCACCCCTCCACTTT. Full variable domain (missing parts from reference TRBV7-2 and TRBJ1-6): GAGVSQSPSNKVTEKGKDVELRCDPISGHTALYWYRQSLGQGLEFLIYFQGNSAPDKSGLPSDRFSAERTGGSVSTLTIQRTQQEDSAVYLCASSFVTANNSPLHFGNGTRLTVT.

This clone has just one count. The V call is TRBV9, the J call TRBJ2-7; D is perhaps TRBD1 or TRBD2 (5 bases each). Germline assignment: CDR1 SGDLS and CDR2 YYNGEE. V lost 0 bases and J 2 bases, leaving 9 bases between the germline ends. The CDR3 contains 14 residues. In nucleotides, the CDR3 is TGTGCCAGCAGCGTAGATGAGGGGCCCTACGAGCAGTACTTC. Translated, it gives CASSVDEGPYEQYF.

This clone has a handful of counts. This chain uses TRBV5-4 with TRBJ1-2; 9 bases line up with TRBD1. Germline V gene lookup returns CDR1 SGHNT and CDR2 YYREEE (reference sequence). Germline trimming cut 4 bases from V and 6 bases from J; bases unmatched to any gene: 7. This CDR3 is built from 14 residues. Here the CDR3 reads CASSLTGGRDGYTF. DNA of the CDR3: TGTGCCAGCAGCCTGACAGGGGGTAGGGATGGCTACACCTTC. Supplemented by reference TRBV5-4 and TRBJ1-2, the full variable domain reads ETGVTQSPTHLIKTRGQQVTLRCSSQSGHNTVSWYQQALGQGPQFIFQYYREEENGRGNFPPRFSGLQFPNYSSELNVNALELDDSALYLCASSLTGGRDGYTFGSGTRLTVV.

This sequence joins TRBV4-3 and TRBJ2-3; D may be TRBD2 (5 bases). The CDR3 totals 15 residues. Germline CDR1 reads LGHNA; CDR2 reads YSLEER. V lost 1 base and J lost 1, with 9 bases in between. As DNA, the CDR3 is TGCGCCAGCAGCCAAGGGGGAGTTCGCACAGATACGCAGTATTTT. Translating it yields CASSQGGVRTDTQYF.

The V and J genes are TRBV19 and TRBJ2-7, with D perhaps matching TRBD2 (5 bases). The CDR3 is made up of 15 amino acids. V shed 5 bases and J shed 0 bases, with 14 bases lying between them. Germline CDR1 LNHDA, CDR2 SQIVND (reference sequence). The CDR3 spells CASSSSLGVSYEQYF. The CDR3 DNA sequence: TGTGCCAGTAGTTCCTCTCTCGGGGTCTCCTACGAGCAGTACTTC.

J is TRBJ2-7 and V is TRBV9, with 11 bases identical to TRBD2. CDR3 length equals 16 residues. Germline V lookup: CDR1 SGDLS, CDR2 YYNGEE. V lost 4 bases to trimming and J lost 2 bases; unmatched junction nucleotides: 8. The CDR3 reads CASSFASGRRPYEQYF. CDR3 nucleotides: TGTGCCAGCAGCTTTGCTAGCGGGAGGCGCCCCTACGAGCAGTACTTC.

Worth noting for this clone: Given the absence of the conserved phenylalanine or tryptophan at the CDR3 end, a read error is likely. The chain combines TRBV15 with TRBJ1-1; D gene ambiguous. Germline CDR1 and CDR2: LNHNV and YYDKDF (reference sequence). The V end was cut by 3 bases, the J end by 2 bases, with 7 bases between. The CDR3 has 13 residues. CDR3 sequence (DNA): TGTGCCACCAGCAGGGTCCGTAACACTGAAGCTTTCTCT. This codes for CATSRVRNTEAFS.

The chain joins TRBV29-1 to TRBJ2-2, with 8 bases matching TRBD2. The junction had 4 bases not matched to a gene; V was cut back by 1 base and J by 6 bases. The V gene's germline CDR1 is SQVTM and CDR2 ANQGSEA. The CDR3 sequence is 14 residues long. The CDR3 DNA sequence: TGCAGCGTTGAAGCGGGAGGGCCGTCCGGGGAGCTGTTTTTT. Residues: CSVEAGGPSGELFF.

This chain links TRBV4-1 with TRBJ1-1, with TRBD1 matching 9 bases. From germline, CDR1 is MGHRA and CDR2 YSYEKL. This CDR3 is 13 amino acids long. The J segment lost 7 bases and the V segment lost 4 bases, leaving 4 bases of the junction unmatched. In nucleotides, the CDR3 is TGCGCCAGCAGCCTGGGACAGGGCGGTGAAGCTTTCTTT. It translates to CASSLGQGGEAFF.

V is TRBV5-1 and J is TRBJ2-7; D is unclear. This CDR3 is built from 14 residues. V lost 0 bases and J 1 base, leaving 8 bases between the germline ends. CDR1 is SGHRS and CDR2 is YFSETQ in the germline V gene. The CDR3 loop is CASSLDPRSYEQYF. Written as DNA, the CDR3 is TGCGCCAGCAGCTTGGACCCCCGATCCTACGAGCAGTACTTC.

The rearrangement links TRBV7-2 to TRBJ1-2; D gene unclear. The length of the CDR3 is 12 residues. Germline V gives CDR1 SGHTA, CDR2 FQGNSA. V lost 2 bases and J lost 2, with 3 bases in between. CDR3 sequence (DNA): TGTGCCAGCAGCTTATCGAACTATGGCTACACCTTC. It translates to CASSLSNYGYTF. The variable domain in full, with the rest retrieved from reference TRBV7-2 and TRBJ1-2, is GAGVSQSPSNKVTEKGKDVELRCDPISGHTALYWYRQSLGQGLEFLIYFQGNSAPDKSGLPSDRFSAERTGGSVSTLTIQRTQQEDSAVYLCASSLSNYGYTFGSGTRLTVV.

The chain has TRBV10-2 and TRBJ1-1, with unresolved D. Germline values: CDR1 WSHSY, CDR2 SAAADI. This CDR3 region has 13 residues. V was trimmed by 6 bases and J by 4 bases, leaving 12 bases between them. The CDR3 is CASSVPLGTEAFF. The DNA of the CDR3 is TGCGCCAGCAGCGTTCCGTTGGGCACTGAAGCTTTCTTT.